The clone carrying this T cell receptor beta chain was seen at least ten times. Construction of TCR beta libraries relied on iRepertoire HTBI primers and on Arm-PCR targeting CDR3 regions. TCRdb recomputed calls from the multiplex PCR reads with MiXCR, one row per CDR3 protein. The sample lists around 480,000 distinct CDR3 sequences, around 15% occurring once. Losses at the gene ends were 7 bases for V and 5 bases for J; bases not matched to a gene: 8. The CDR3 runs 14 residues. Germline values: CDR1 ENHRY, CDR2 SYGVKD. As to time point: newly diagnosed GD, antithyroid drugs for less than 3 months. Isolated PBMC RNA provided the starting material for the TCR library. This sample stems from a study of regulatory T cells in long-lasting Graves disease. This sample was shared with a second study, whose subject was T cells in Graves' hyperthyroidism and ophthalmopathy. That investigation notes: Calling Graves' hyperthyroidism stable meant ophthalmopathy did not progress within 18 months. During a first-round RT-PCR of the TCR CDR3, the HTBI primer set was used. Median prediction lead before ophthalmopathy onset was 6.5 to 7 months with the model.

This receptor was identified in a man aged 40-49 years with Graves disease. The chain carries TRBV10-3 and TRBJ2-7; 10 bases map to TRBD2. This specimen was peripheral blood mononuclear cells (PBMCs), taken at new diagnosis, from a patient treated with antithyroid drugs. CDR3 sequence reads: CAIKLGLARHEQYF. The DNA for the CDR3 is TGTGCCATCAAGCTGGGACTAGCGAGGCACGAGCAGTACTTC.